This entry lists 5 T cell receptor beta chains sequenced from one sample in a study of cytomegalovirus exposure and HLA in healthy donors. It was with 60 Vbeta and 13 Jbeta primers that the PCR ran. Data came from immunoSEQ multiplex PCR; TCRdb stores just in-frame clones and leaves some out. The sample holds about 92,000 clones; 69% are singletons and the top ten take roughly 2.8%. The sequenced sample was PBMCs. These receptors all come from a man aged 50 to 60 in good health and CMV-seronegative.

The CDR3 DNA is TGTGCCAGCAGCAGTCGGGCGGGCTATGATACGCAGTATTTT. The encoded protein is CASSSRAGYDTQYF. V and J are TRBV7-2 and TRBJ2-3, with a possible D match to TRBD2 (5 bases). V was cut by 5 bases and J by 6 bases, with 15 bases left in between. This CDR3 is 14 amino acids long. Germline V gene lookup returns CDR1 SGHTA and CDR2 FQGNSA.

The chain has TRBV6-1 and TRBJ1-5; a weak D match, TRBD1 (6 bases). The CDR3 is 13 amino acids. CDR1 is MNHNS, CDR2 SASEGT, per germline. V lost 11 bases and J 11 bases, leaving 22 bases between the germline ends. The CDR3 region is CAGSLTGVGSQHF. CDR3 nucleotides: TGTGCCGGTTCTCTGACAGGTGTTGGATCCCAGCATTTT.

V and J are TRBV7-9 and TRBJ2-5, with D perhaps matching TRBD1 (6 bases). V gave up 4 bases and J gave up 2 bases, with 14 bases separating them. Per the germline V gene, CDR1 is SEHNR and CDR2 is FQNEAQ (reference sequence). This CDR3 has 15 amino acids. The CDR3 reads CASSSPERGQETQYF. The DNA of the CDR3 is TGTGCCAGCAGCTCCCCGGAAAGGGGGCAAGAGACCCAGTACTTC. Filled out from reference TRBV7-9 and TRBJ2-5, the complete variable domain reads DTGVSQNPRHKITKRGQNVTFRCDPISEHNRLYWYRQTLGQGPEFLTYFQNEAQLEKSRLLSDRFSAERPKGSFSTLEIQRTEQGDSAMYLCASSSPERGQETQYFGPGTRLLVL.

The sample holds a few counts of this clone. The chain joins TRBV10-3 to TRBJ1-4; D perhaps matches TRBD1 (5 bases). The CDR3 consists of 19 residues. Germline values: CDR1 ENHRY, CDR2 SYGVKD. V was trimmed by 0 bases and J by 0 bases, leaving 17 bases between them. The CDR3 DNA is TGTGCCATCAGTGAGTCCAGTAATCGGGGGTTTGCAACTAATGAAAAACTGTTTTTT. Its translation is CAISESSNRGFATNEKLFF.

The chain recombines TRBV9 with TRBJ2-2, with D perhaps matching TRBD1 (6 bases). This CDR3 comprises 14 residues. The ends were cut back, 3 bases at V and 3 bases at J, with 9 bases in the middle. Germline V CDR1 and CDR2: SGDLS, YYNGEE. CDR3 region: CASSATGHTGELFF. In DNA, the CDR3 is TGTGCCAGCAGCGCCACAGGGCACACCGGGGAGCTGTTTTTT.